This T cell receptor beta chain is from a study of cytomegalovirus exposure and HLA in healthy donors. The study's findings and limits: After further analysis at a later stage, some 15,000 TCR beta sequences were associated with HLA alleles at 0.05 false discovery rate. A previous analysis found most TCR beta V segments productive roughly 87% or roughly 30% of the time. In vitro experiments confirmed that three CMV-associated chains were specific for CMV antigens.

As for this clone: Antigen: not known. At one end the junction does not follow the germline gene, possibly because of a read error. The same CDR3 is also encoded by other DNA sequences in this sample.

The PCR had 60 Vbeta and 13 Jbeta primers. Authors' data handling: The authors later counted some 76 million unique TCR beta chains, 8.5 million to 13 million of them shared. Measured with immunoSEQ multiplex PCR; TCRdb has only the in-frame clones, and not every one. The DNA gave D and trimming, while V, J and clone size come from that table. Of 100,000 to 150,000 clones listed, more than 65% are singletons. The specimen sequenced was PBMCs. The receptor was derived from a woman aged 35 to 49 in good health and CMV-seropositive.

The CDR3 DNA reads as TGCGCCAGCAGCGTACAGGGGGTCCCACCCTATGAGCAGTACTTC. Translating it yields CASSVQGVPPYEQYF. The rearrangement links TRBV4-1 to TRBJ2-7, with 8 bases lining up with TRBD1. This CDR3 region has 15 residues. Germline V gene sequence: CDR1 MGHRA, CDR2 YSYEKL.